This entry lists 4 T cell receptor beta chains sequenced from one sample in a study of OX40 agonist ivuxolimab in advanced cancers. Clones were read by immunoSEQ multiplex PCR, and TCRdb kept only the in-frame ones, dropping some. This sample has about 83,000 clones, with about 90% found just once. The sequencing used CD4+ or CD8+ T cells sorted from blood, collected in a trial of the OX40 agonist ivuxolimab. The receptors originated from an adult with an advanced solid tumor such as melanoma, head and neck, liver or kidney cancer.

This chain links TRBV19 with TRBJ2-3; 9 positions agree with TRBD1. V was pared by 5 bases and J by 5 bases, with 5 bases of the junction left unmatched. The germline V gene encodes CDR1 LNHDA and CDR2 SQIVND (reference sequence). The CDR3 is 14 residues long. The CDR3 spells CASSLGQGIDTQYF. DNA of the CDR3: TGTGCCAGTAGTTTGGGACAGGGAATAGATACGCAGTATTTT.

Here the CDR3 reads CASSISLYREGGTEAFF. The DNA of the CDR3 is TGTGCCAGTAGTATCTCCCTTTACAGGGAGGGGGGTACTGAAGCTTTCTTT. The rearrangement uses TRBV19 and TRBJ1-1, with D possibly TRBD1 on 6 matching bases. Trimming removed 3 bases from V and 5 bases from J, with 22 bases in between. The germline V gene encodes CDR1 LNHDA and CDR2 SQIVND (reference sequence). The CDR3 is 17 residues long.

This chain links TRBV30 with TRBJ1-2, with 10 positions matching TRBD1. Germline CDR1 GTSNPN, CDR2 SVGIG (reference sequence). The CDR3 loop spans 15 amino acids. Trimming cost V 1 base and J 1 base; bases outside gene matches: 3. Here the CDR3 DNA reads TGTGCCTGGAGTGGGGGGACAGGGGTTAACTATGGCTACACCTTC. It is translated as CAWSGGTGVNYGYTF.

This clone was seen a few times. The chain uses TRBV27 and TRBJ2-1; tentatively, D is TRBD1 (6 bases). The V and J ends lost 2 bases and 9 bases respectively, with 17 bases between them. This CDR3 is 15 amino acids long. The V gene's germline CDR1 is MNHEY and CDR2 SMNVEV (reference sequence). CDR3 protein: CASSLPSTGRGEQFF. DNA for the CDR3: TGTGCCAGCAGTTTACCCTCAACAGGGAGAGGTGAGCAGTTCTTC.